The 5 T cell receptor beta chains below were found in one sample sequenced in a study of metastatic and nonmetastatic thyroid tumors. Each patient went into thyroid surgery without having received any treatment. TCRdb re-processed the PCR reads through MiXCR. The sample lists several thousand clones, 25% to 30% occurring once. Sample: adjacent normal tissue. These receptors originate from a female donor with papillary thyroid cancer or a benign thyroid nodule (not recorded which). Some clones in this sample may be carry-over from other donors' samples.

By sample share, this clone is medium-sized. The chain couples TRBV24-1 to TRBJ2-1; 8 nucleotides match TRBD2. Unmatched junction bases numbered 3, after V lost 0 bases and J lost 6 bases. This CDR3 is 15 amino acids long. Germline V gene sequence: CDR1 KGHDR, CDR2 SFDVKD. In DNA form, the CDR3 reads TGTGCCACCAGTGATTTGGGGACTAGTTCCAATGAGCAGTTCTTC. It translates to CATSDLGTSSNEQFF.

Concerning this clone itself: A much larger clone sits a single nucleotide away, making a read error possible. CDR3 bases: TGTGCTAGAGGCTTAGATTCCGGTGGGGAGCTGTTTTTT. This codes for CARGLDSGGELFF. V usage is TRBV7-7 and J usage is TRBJ2-2; D remains ambiguous. Germline assignment: CDR1 SSHAT and CDR2 FNYEAQ (reference sequence). There are 13 residues in the CDR3.

This clone was counted between two and nine times. This chain joins TRBV12-3 or TRBV12-4 and TRBJ1-2; 8 nucleotides line up with TRBD1. The CDR3 contains 13 residues. With 6 bases clipped from V and 5 bases from J, the junction kept 5 bases outside the gene matches. CDR3: CASSPDRGYGYTF. Here the CDR3 DNA reads TGTGCCAGCAGCCCAGACAGGGGTTATGGCTACACCTTC.

This clone is judged large. V gene TRBV5-1 combines with J gene TRBJ2-1, with a weak D call TRBD1 (5 bases). The CDR3 is 15 residues long. Germline V gene sequence: CDR1 SGHRS, CDR2 YFSETQ. The ends were cut back, 1 base at V and 6 bases at J, with 14 bases in the middle. This chain's CDR3 is CASSLYTDRGNEQFF. Written as DNA, the CDR3 is TGCGCCAGCAGCTTGTACACGGATAGGGGCAATGAGCAGTTCTTC. Complete variable domain (other parts from reference TRBV5-1 and TRBJ2-1): KAGVTQTPRYLIKTRGQQVTLSCSPISGHRSVSWYQQTPGQGLQFLFEYFSETQRNKGNFPGRFSGRQFSNSRSEMNVSTLELGDSALYLCASSLYTDRGNEQFFGPGTRLTVL.

This clone was recorded a few times. At one boundary the junction diverges from the germline segment, which might be a read error. V gene TRBV29-1 combines with J gene TRBJ2-7; no definite D call. The CDR3 contains 14 residues. Germline values: CDR1 SQVTM, CDR2 ANQGSEA. The CDR3 sequence is CRVDLARPQRVQYF. CDR3 sequence (DNA): TGCAGAGTTGATCTCGCAAGGCCCCAAAGAGTGCAGTACTTC.